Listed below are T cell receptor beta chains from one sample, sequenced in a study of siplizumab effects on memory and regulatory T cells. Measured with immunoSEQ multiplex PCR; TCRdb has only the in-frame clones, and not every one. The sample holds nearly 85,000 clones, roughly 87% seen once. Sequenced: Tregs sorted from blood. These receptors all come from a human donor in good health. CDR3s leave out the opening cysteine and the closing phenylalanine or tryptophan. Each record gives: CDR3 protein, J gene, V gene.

SGEWGYEQY,TRBJ2-7,TRBV20-1
ASRAGLQRWNTEAF,TRBJ1-1,TRBV5-1
ASSLGQTDSPLH,TRBJ1-6,TRBV5-1
ASRSRGMNTEAF,TRBJ1-1,TRBV6-1
ASSQSCGGPFLDTQY,TRBJ2-3,TRBV23-1
ASSPGMGVTDTQY,TRBJ2-3,TRBV18
ASSLATGGKEKLF,TRBJ1-4,TRBV13
ASRPPQRGVGDTQY,TRBJ2-3,TRBV19
ASSFSRGRVDYGYT,TRBJ1-2,TRBV28
ASSPGGANTEAF,TRBJ1-1,TRBV5-1
ASSPRGTNEKLF,TRBJ1-4,TRBV18
ASSLQGMNTEAF,TRBJ1-1,TRBV10-1
ASSPRQNYGYT,TRBJ1-2,TRBV18
ASSYEGQGNSPLH,TRBJ1-6,TRBV6-5
ASSDQTGDSNQPQH,TRBJ1-5,TRBV6-1
ASSLLSGGGEKLF,TRBJ1-4,TRBV6-1
SAEANEQF,TRBJ2-1,TRBV20-1